The 25 T cell receptor beta chains below were found in one sample sequenced in a study of beta chain features in type 1 diabetes. The antigens of these receptors remain unknown. Expressed TCRB transcripts were sequenced after all isolated RNA was converted to cDNA. Sequencing used immunoSEQ multiplex PCR; TCRdb keeps in-frame clones, though not all of them. In the table there are approximately 170,000 clones, roughly 7.1% of which are singletons. Study findings and constraints: There was a moderate but significant shortening of TCRB CDR3s in all four CD4+ subsets of Type 1 diabetes patients.

Sequencing input: central memory CD4+ T cells from blood. The receptor set was obtained from a woman aged 40 to 49 with type 1 diabetes.

This clone showed up just a few times. The genes are TRBV28 and TRBJ2-3; TRBD2 aligns across 7 bases. Trimming at V came to 6 bases and at J to 8 bases, leaving 14 bases not matched to a gene. CDR1 is MDHEN and CDR2 is SYDVKM in the germline V gene. This CDR3 has 15 amino acids. CDR3 protein: CASSPRAGRVSTQYF. CDR3 sequence (DNA): TGTGCCAGCAGCCCTCGGGCAGGGAGGGTGTCTACGCAGTATTTT.

CDR3 loop: CASSTRTSGSSYNEQFF. The CDR3 DNA reads as TGTGCCAGTAGTACTCGGACTAGCGGGAGCTCCTACAATGAGCAGTTCTTC. This chain joins TRBV19 and TRBJ2-1; TRBD2 agrees at 13 bases. Germline V gives CDR1 LNHDA, CDR2 SQIVND (reference sequence). The CDR3 is made up of 17 amino acids. The junction had 3 bases not matched to a gene; V was cut back by 4 bases and J by 0 bases.

This clone was counted a few times. The chain combines TRBV13 with TRBJ2-7; a possible D gene is TRBD2 (6 bases). The germline CDR1 and CDR2 sequences are PRHDT and FYEKMQ (reference sequence). This CDR3 region has 17 residues. V shed 3 bases and J shed 5 bases, with 23 bases lying between them. CDR3 residues: CASSFPKFGGADNEQYF. DNA of the CDR3: TGTGCCAGCAGCTTCCCGAAGTTCGGGGGAGCGGACAACGAGCAGTACTTC.

V is TRBV4-3 and J is TRBJ2-2; 8 nucleotides match TRBD1. From germline, CDR1 is LGHNA and CDR2 YSLEER. The CDR3 contains 16 residues. Losses at the gene ends were 3 bases for V and 0 bases for J; bases not matched to a gene: 3. CDR3 coding DNA: TGCGCCAGCAGCCACGCGACAGGGGCGAACACCGGGGAGCTGTTTTTT. Translated, it gives CASSHATGANTGELFF.

J is TRBJ1-2 and V is TRBV6-5; 8 bases line up with TRBD1. J was trimmed by 6 bases and V by 4 bases; bases with no gene match: 7. Germline CDR1 reads MNHEY; CDR2 reads SVGAGI. There are 14 residues in the CDR3. CDR3 region: CASSSRGRTNGYTF. The CDR3 region has the DNA TGTGCCAGCAGTTCCAGGGGGCGAACGAATGGCTACACCTTC.

This clone has just a few counts. The chain joins TRBV7-9 to TRBJ1-1; 7 bases are a match to TRBD1. The CDR3 runs to 12 residues. Trimming at V came to 5 bases and at J to 7 bases, leaving 4 bases not matched to a gene. CDR1 and CDR2 from the germline V gene are SEHNR and FQNEAQ (reference sequence). The CDR3 region has the DNA TGTGCCAGCAGCAAACGGGACAGTGAAGCTTTCTTT. This gives the protein CASSKRDSEAFF.

This clone was counted at least ten times. The CDR3: CATASRRGANVLTF. In DNA, the CDR3 is TGTGCCACCGCCTCCCGTAGAGGGGCCAACGTCCTGACTTTC. The V call is TRBV28, the J call TRBJ2-6, with no clear D. The V end was cut by 10 bases, the J end by 4 bases, with 14 bases between. CDR1 and CDR2 from the germline V gene are MDHEN and SYDVKM. CDR3 size: 14 residues.

This CDR3 is CASSEQGAGQPQHF. The CDR3 region has the DNA TGCGCCAGCAGCGAACAGGGGGCGGGACAGCCCCAGCATTTT. The chain has TRBV5-1 and TRBJ1-5; TRBD1 aligns across 9 bases. The V gene's germline CDR1 is SGHRS and CDR2 YFSETQ. The junction had 6 bases not matched to a gene; V was cut back by 4 bases and J by 7 bases. The length of the CDR3 is 14 residues.

The chain is built from TRBV4-2 and TRBJ2-2; 9 bases match TRBD2. The V gene end was trimmed by 1 base and the J gene end by 2 bases; junction bases not matched to a gene: 8. The germline V gene has CDR1 LGHNA and CDR2 YNFKEQ. The CDR3 length is 18 residues. CDR3 coding DNA: TGTGCCAGCAGCCAAGGAAAGGCCCTAGCGGGAAACACCGGGGAGCTGTTTTTT. Protein: CASSQGKALAGNTGELFF.

The chain combines TRBV9 with TRBJ2-7, with D possibly being TRBD1 (5 bases). V lost 4 bases to trimming and J lost 4 bases, with 15 bases between them. CDR1 and CDR2 from the germline V gene are SGDLS and YYNGEE. The CDR3 runs to 14 residues. The CDR3 protein is CASSTVGVGYEQYF. CDR3 DNA: TGTGCCAGCAGCACCGTAGGGGTCGGGTACGAGCAGTACTTC.

The chain combines TRBV6-6 with TRBJ1-4; 7 nucleotides match TRBD1. The CDR3 contains 15 residues. After removal of 2 bases from V and 8 bases from J, the junction contained 8 bases not matched to a gene. The germline V gene encodes CDR1 MNHNY and CDR2 SVGAGI (reference sequence). Here the CDR3 DNA reads TGTGCCAGCAGTTACCCAGGGGGAGAGCAGGAAAAACTGTTTTTT. Residues: CASSYPGGEQEKLFF.

The gene calls are TRBV7-2 and TRBJ1-2; D might be TRBD1 (5 bases). The CDR3 loop spans 14 amino acids. In germline, CDR1 is SGHTA, CDR2 FQGNSA. The germline V and J ends were trimmed by 2 bases and 3 bases, with 10 bases remaining between them. The CDR3: CASSLNGGYYGYTF. In nucleotides, the CDR3 is TGTGCCAGCAGCTTAAACGGGGGATACTATGGCTACACCTTC.

The V call is TRBV19, the J call TRBJ1-4; D gene ambiguous. V gave up 6 bases and J gave up 8 bases, with 16 bases separating them. This CDR3 is built from 14 residues. Per the germline V gene, CDR1 is LNHDA and CDR2 is SQIVND (reference sequence). CDR3 DNA: TGTGCCAGTAGAGTGACATCTTCGGGGGAAAAACTGTTTTTT. It encodes CASRVTSSGEKLFF.

The rearrangement joins TRBV4-3 to TRBJ1-6, with 10 bases identical to TRBD1. The CDR3 has 14 residues. The V segment lost 4 bases and the J segment 8 bases; nucleotides outside the gene matches: 2. Germline values: CDR1 LGHNA, CDR2 YSLEER. The CDR3 here is CASSLGQGDSPLHF. For the CDR3, the DNA is TGCGCCAGCAGCCTCGGACAGGGGGATTCACCCCTCCACTTT.

The sample holds a few counts of this clone. The J gene is TRBJ1-2, the V gene TRBV4-3; 7 bases line up with TRBD1. Trimming removed 0 bases from V and 4 bases from J; junction bases left unmatched: 17. This CDR3 has 19 residues. Germline CDR1 and CDR2: LGHNA and YSLEER. CDR3 sequence reads: CASSQDMGTVGTLGYGYTF. The CDR3, as DNA: TGCGCCAGCAGCCAAGATATGGGGACAGTCGGCACACTCGGCTATGGCTACACCTTC.

The J gene is TRBJ2-3, the V gene TRBV14; a weak D match, TRBD1 (6 bases). The CDR3 is 16 residues long. V was clipped by 3 bases and J by 4 bases, with 17 bases between them. Looked up from germline, CDR1 is SGHDN and CDR2 is FVKESK. CDR3 sequence (DNA): TGTGCCAGCAGCCAGGGGGCCTCCCGGTACTCAGATACGCAGTATTTT. Translating it yields CASSQGASRYSDTQYF.

In this sample, this clone turned up a few times. The genes are TRBV5-4 and TRBJ2-5; TRBD2 matches 13 bases. This CDR3 has 19 amino acids. Germline V gene sequence: CDR1 SGHNT, CDR2 YYREEE (reference sequence). V shed 3 bases, J shed 0 bases, and the junction held 11 bases outside the gene matches. CDR3 residues: CASSSDGTSGAQYQETQYF. CDR3 bases: TGTGCCAGCAGCTCCGATGGGACTAGCGGGGCTCAGTACCAAGAGACCCAGTACTTC.

This sequence joins TRBV7-3 and TRBJ2-2; no firm D call. Germline assignment: CDR1 SGHTA and CDR2 FQGTGA. V lost 2 bases, J lost 6 bases, and 13 bases lay in between. This CDR3 has 15 amino acids. The CDR3 spells CASSLVAGFPGELFF. CDR3 sequence (DNA): TGTGCCAGCAGCTTAGTGGCCGGGTTTCCCGGGGAGCTGTTTTTT. Combining the CDR3 with reference TRBV7-3 and TRBJ2-2 gives the whole variable domain GAGVSQTPSNKVTEKGKYVELRCDPISGHTALYWYRQSLGQGPEFLIYFQGTGAADDSGLPNDRFFAVRPEGSVSTLKIQRTERGDSAVYLCASSLVAGFPGELFFGEGSRLTVL.

The chain is built from TRBV18 and TRBJ1-1, with D possibly matching TRBD1 (5 bases). The CDR3 sequence is 13 residues long. Trimming shortened V by 7 bases and J by 2 bases, and 11 bases separated the two germline ends. CDR1 and CDR2 from the germline V gene are KGHSH and LQKENI. The CDR3 region is CASYTGQNTEAFF. The CDR3 DNA reads as TGTGCCAGCTATACCGGACAAAACACTGAAGCTTTCTTT.

This clone was recorded at least ten times. The chain recombines TRBV29-1 with TRBJ2-5; 7 bases map to TRBD1. The CDR3 consists of 12 residues. CDR1 is SQVTM, CDR2 ANQGSEA, per germline. The CDR3 protein is CSKRDSSETQYF. CDR3 sequence (DNA): TGCAGTAAGAGGGACAGTAGCGAGACCCAGTACTTC.

The chain is built from TRBV13 and TRBJ2-7, with 7 bases identical to TRBD2. The junction had 14 bases not matched to a gene; V was cut back by 7 bases and J by 5 bases. The CDR3 is 15 residues long. CDR1 and CDR2 (germline): PRHDT, FYEKMQ (reference sequence). CDR3: CASTRFEGGWDEQYF. The DNA for the CDR3 is TGTGCCAGCACCCGCTTTGAGGGAGGGTGGGACGAGCAGTACTTC.

The rearrangement joins TRBV19 to TRBJ2-5; a weak D match, TRBD2 (6 bases). Germline V gene lookup returns CDR1 LNHDA and CDR2 SQIVND (reference sequence). The CDR3 loop spans 15 amino acids. V was cut by 5 bases and J by 4 bases, with 17 bases left in between. The CDR3 region is CASSPVAANGETQYF. DNA of the CDR3: TGTGCCAGTAGTCCGGTAGCGGCCAACGGAGAGACCCAGTACTTC.

The rearrangement links TRBV9 to TRBJ1-1; D may be TRBD1 (5 bases). V shed 3 bases and J shed 4 bases, with 16 bases lying between them. The CDR3 sequence is 15 residues long. Germline loops: CDR1 SGDLS, CDR2 YYNGEE. The CDR3 loop is CASSESGVRGTEAFF. Written as DNA, the CDR3 is TGTGCCAGCAGCGAGAGCGGGGTAAGGGGCACTGAAGCTTTCTTT.

The chain links TRBV7-2 to TRBJ1-2, with 10 bases lining up with TRBD1. CDR3 length: 14 amino acids. Germline V gene lookup returns CDR1 SGHTA and CDR2 FQGNSA. V lost 6 bases, J lost 5 bases, and 6 bases stayed unmatched. The CDR3 DNA follows: TGTGCCAGCAGTGACAGGGGGCGCTTTTATGGCTACACCTTC. Its translation is CASSDRGRFYGYTF.

This clone was seen a few times. The chain carries TRBV13 and TRBJ2-7, with D perhaps matching TRBD1 (7 bases). Trimming took off 5 bases at V and 6 bases at J, with 17 bases between the two ends. The germline V gene has CDR1 PRHDT and CDR2 FYEKMQ (reference sequence). The CDR3 sequence is 14 residues long. The CDR3 is CASSRDREASEQYF. The CDR3 DNA sequence: TGTGCCAGCAGCCGCGACAGGGAGGCGAGCGAGCAGTACTTC.